The 8 T cell receptor beta chains given below trace back to one sample, sequenced in a study of shared clonotypes between healthy human individuals. Sequencing was performed with immunoSEQ multiplex PCR; in TCRdb, only in-frame clones are kept and a portion is missing. Here the sample spans approximately 2.4 million clones, 90% to 97% being singletons. The sample comprised naive CD4+ T cells sorted from blood. Documented subset: CD45RA+ positively selected. These receptors were obtained from a man in his late teens or twenties in good health.

This clone was seen only once. This rearrangement joins TRBV4-1 to TRBJ2-7; D may be TRBD2 (5 bases). Between the trimmed V and J ends, which lost 0 bases and 4 bases, there was a span of 13 bases. CDR3 size: 15 residues. CDR1 is MGHRA, CDR2 YSYEKL, per germline. CDR3 protein: CASSQDEGRWYEQYF. The CDR3 DNA reads TGCGCCAGCAGCCAAGATGAGGGCAGGTGGTACGAGCAGTACTTC.

The V call is TRBV5-4, the J call TRBJ2-2; D is undetermined. CDR3 length: 15 residues. In germline, CDR1 is SGHNT, CDR2 YYREEE (reference sequence). V was pared by 0 bases and J by 2 bases, with 8 bases between. For the CDR3, the DNA is TGTGCCAGCAGCTTGGGTGGCAGTAACACCGGGGAGCTGTTTTTT. It codes for CASSLGGSNTGELFF.

The chain joins TRBV30 to TRBJ1-2; D gene unclear. The germline CDR1 and CDR2 sequences are GTSNPN and SVGIG (reference sequence). This CDR3 has 12 residues. V was clipped by 3 bases and J by 4 bases, with 9 bases between them. The CDR3 sequence: CAWRRISYGYTF. The CDR3 DNA reads TGTGCCTGGAGGAGGATTTCCTATGGCTACACCTTC.

The chain employs TRBV9 and TRBJ1-5; D is undetermined. Trimming left V 4 bases short and J 4 bases short, with 9 bases between. Germline CDR1 SGDLS, CDR2 YYNGEE. The CDR3 is 13 residues long. The CDR3 is CASSQDGNQPQHF. The CDR3 bases are TGTGCCAGCAGCCAGGACGGAAATCAGCCCCAGCATTTT.

The chain combines TRBV6-1 with TRBJ1-1; D is possibly TRBD1 (6 bases). The germline gives CDR1 MNHNS, CDR2 SASEGT. This CDR3 is 15 amino acids long. V was clipped by 1 base and J by 4 bases, with 13 bases between them. The CDR3 nucleotides are TGTGCCAGCAGTGAAGGAGGGGGGCGCGGCACTGAAGCTTTCTTT. Its translation: CASSEGGGRGTEAFF.

This chain connects TRBV30 to TRBJ2-1, with a tentative D call TRBD2 (6 bases). V gave up 4 bases and J gave up 7 bases, with 17 bases separating them. CDR1 and CDR2 (germline): GTSNPN, SVGIG (reference sequence). There are 14 residues in the CDR3. The CDR3 nucleotides read TGTGCCTGGACCAAAGGGACTGGTAGTAATGAGCAGTTCTTC. Its translation is CAWTKGTGSNEQFF.

The gene calls are TRBV2 and TRBJ2-2; D not certain. Trimming removed 0 bases from V and 6 bases from J, with 11 bases in between. The CDR3 spans 15 residues. Germline-derived CDR1 and CDR2 are SNHLY and FYNNEI. CDR3 sequence reads: CASSEASPIPGELFF. DNA of the CDR3: TGTGCCAGCAGTGAAGCCTCCCCAATCCCCGGGGAGCTGTTTTTT.

This clone was seen more than once but under ten times. The chain has TRBV5-1 and TRBJ2-2; 12 bases map to TRBD2. J was trimmed by 1 base and V by 4 bases; bases with no gene match: 5. Germline values: CDR1 SGHRS, CDR2 YFSETQ. This CDR3 spans 17 amino acids. The DNA for the CDR3 is TGCGCCAGCAGCCCTCGGACTAGCGGGGTGAACACCGGGGAGCTGTTTTTT. This codes for CASSPRTSGVNTGELFF.